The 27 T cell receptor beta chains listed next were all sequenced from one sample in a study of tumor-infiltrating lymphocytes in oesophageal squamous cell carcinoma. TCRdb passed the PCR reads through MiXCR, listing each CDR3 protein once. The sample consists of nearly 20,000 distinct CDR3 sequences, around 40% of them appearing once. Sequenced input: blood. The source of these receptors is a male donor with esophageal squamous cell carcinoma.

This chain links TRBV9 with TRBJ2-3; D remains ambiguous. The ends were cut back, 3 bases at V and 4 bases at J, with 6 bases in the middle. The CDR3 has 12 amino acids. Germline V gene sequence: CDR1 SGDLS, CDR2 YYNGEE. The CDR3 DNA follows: TGTGCCAGCAGCGCATCGTCAGATACGCAGTATTTT. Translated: CASSASSDTQYF.

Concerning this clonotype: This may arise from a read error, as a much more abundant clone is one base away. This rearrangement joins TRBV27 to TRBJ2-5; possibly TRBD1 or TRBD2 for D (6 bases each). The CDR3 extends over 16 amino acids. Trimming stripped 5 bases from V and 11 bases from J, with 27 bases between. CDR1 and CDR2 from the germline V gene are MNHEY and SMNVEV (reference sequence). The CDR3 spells CASSRQGGGIYNEQYF. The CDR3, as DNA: TGTGCCAGCAGTCGACAAGGAGGGGGAATCTACAATGAGCAGTACTTC.

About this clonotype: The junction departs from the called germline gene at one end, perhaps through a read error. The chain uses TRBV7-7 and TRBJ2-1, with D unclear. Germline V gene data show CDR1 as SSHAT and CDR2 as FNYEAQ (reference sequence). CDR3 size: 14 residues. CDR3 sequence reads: CASSLFPGYYEQFF. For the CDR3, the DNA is TGTGCTAGCAGCTTATTCCCCGGGTACTATGAGCAGTTCTTC. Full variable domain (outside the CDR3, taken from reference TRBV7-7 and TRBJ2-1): GAGVSQSPRYKVTKRGQDVTLRCDPISSHATLYWYQQALGQGPEFLTYFNYEAQPDKSGLPSDRFSAERPEGSISTLTIQRTEQRDSAMYRCASSLFPGYYEQFFGPGTRLTVL.

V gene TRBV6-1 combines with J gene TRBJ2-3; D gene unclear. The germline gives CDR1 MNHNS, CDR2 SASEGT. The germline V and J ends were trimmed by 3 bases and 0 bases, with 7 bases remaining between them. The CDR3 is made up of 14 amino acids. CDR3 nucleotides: TGTGCCAGCAGTGACAGGTCCAGCACAGATACGCAGTATTTT. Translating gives CASSDRSSTDTQYF.

The CDR3 bases are TGTGCCAGCAGCTCCCACCCGGACTACACAGATACGCAGTATTTT. Its protein product is CASSSHPDYTDTQYF. The chain employs TRBV6-6 and TRBJ2-3; perhaps TRBD2 as D (6 bases). The germline V gene has CDR1 MNHNY and CDR2 SVGAGI (reference sequence). CDR3 length equals 15 residues. V was pared by 6 bases and J by 2 bases, with 15 bases between.

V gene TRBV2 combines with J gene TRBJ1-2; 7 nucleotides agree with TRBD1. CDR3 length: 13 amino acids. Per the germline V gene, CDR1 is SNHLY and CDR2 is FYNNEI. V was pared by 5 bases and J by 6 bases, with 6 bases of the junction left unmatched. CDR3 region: CASSKNRGHGYTF. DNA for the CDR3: TGTGCCAGCAGTAAAAACAGGGGCCATGGCTACACCTTC. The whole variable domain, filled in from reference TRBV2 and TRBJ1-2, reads EPEVTQTPSHQVTQMGQEVILRCVPISNHLYFYWYRQILGQKVEFLVSFYNNEISEKSEIFDDQFSVERPDGSNFTLKIRSTKLEDSAMYFCASSKNRGHGYTFGSGTRLTVV.

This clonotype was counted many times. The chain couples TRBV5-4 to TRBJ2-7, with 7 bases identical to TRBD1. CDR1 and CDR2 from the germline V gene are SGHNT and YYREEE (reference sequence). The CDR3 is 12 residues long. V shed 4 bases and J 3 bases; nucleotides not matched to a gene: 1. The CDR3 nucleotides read TGTGCCAGCAGCCGGGACAGCTACGAGCAGTACTTC. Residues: CASSRDSYEQYF.

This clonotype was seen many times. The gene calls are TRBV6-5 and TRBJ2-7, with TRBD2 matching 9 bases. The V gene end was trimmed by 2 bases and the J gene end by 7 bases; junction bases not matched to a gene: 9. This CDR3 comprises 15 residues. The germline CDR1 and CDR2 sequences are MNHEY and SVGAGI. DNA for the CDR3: TGTGCCAGCAGTTACGGAGCGGGGGGCTACAATGAGCAGTACTTC. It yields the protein CASSYGAGGYNEQYF.

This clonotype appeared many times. CDR3: CASSFPRTSNTDTQYF. The CDR3 DNA follows: TGTGCCAGCAGTTTCCCCCGGACTAGCAACACAGATACGCAGTATTTT. This sequence joins TRBV12-3 or TRBV12-4 and TRBJ2-3, with 8 bases matching TRBD2. The CDR3 runs to 16 residues. The V gene end was trimmed by 3 bases and the J gene end by 2 bases; junction bases not matched to a gene: 7.

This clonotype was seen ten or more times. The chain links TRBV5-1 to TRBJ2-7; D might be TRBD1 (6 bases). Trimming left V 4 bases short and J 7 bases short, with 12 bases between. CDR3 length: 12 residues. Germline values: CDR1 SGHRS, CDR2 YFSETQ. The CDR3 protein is CASSRTVDEQYF. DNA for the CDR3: TGCGCCAGCAGCAGGACAGTCGATGAGCAGTACTTC.

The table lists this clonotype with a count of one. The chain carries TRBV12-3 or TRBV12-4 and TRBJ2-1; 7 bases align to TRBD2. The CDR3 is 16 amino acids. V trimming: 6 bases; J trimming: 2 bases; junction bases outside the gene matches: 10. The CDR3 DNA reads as TGTGCCAGCAGCCATGCCTGGGGGGGTGCCTACAATGAGCAGTTCTTC. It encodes CASSHAWGGAYNEQFF.

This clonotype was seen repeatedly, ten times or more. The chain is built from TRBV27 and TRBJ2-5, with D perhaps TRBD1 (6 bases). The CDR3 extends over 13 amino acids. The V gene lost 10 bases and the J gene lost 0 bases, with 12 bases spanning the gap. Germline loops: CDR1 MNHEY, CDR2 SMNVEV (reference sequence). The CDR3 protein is CATKQGYQETQYF. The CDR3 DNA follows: TGTGCCACCAAACAGGGCTACCAAGAGACCCAGTACTTC.

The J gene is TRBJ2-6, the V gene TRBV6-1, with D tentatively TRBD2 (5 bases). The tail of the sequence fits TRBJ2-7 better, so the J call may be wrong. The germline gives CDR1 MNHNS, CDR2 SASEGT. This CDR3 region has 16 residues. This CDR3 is CASSEPPTRVLHEQYF. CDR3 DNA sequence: TGTGCCAGCAGTGAACCCCCGACGCGGGTGTTGCACGAGCAGTACTTC.

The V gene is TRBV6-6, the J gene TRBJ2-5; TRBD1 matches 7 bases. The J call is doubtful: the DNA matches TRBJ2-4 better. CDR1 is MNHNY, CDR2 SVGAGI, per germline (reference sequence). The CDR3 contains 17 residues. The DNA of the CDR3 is TGTGCCAGCAGTTACTCGGACAGGACGCTAGCCAAAAACATTCAGTACTTC. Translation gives CASSYSDRTLAKNIQYF.

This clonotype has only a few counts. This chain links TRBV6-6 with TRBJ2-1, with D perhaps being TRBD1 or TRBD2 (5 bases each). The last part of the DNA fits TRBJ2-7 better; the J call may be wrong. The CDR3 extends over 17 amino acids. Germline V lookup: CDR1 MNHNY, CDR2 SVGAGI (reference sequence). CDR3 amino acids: CASSYTAGTHSYNEQYF. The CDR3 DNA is TGTGCCAGCAGTTACACCGCCGGGACCCACTCCTACAATGAGCAGTACTTC.

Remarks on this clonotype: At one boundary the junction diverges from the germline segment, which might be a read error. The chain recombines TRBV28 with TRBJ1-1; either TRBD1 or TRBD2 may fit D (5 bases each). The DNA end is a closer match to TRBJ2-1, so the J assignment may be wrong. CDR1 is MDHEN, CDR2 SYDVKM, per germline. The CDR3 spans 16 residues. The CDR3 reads CVSGTFGAGPYTEQFF. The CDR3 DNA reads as TGTGTCAGCGGTACTTTTGGGGCTGGCCCCTACACTGAGCAGTTCTTC.

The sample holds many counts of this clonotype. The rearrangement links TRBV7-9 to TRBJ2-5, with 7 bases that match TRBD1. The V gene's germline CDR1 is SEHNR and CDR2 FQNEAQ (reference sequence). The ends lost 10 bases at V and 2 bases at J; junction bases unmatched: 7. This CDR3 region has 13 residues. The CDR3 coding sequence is TGTGCCACACGGGACAGTCTACAAGAGACCCAGTACTTC. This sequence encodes CATRDSLQETQYF.

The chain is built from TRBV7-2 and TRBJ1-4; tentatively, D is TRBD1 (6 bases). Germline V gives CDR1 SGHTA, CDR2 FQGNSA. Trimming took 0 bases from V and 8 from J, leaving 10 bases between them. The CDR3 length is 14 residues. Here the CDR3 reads CASSLAQGGEKLFF. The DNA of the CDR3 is TGTGCCAGCAGCTTAGCACAGGGAGGCGAAAAACTGTTTTTT.

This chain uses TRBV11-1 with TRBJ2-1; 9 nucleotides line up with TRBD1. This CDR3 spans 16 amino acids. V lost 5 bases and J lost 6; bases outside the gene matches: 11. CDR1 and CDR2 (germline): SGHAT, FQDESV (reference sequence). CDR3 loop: CASSLRQGGTVNEQFF. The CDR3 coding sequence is TGTGCCAGCAGCCTCCGACAGGGGGGGACAGTCAATGAGCAGTTCTTC.

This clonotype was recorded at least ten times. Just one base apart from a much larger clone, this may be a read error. The CDR3 spells CASSYGVPYF. CDR3 sequence (DNA): TGTGCCAGCAGTTACGGAGTCCCGTACTTC. This chain uses TRBV6-6 with TRBJ2-5; D gene uncertain. Germline CDR1 is MNHNY and CDR2 is SVGAGI (reference sequence). Trimming stripped 2 bases from V and 13 bases from J, with 8 bases between. The CDR3 is 10 residues long.

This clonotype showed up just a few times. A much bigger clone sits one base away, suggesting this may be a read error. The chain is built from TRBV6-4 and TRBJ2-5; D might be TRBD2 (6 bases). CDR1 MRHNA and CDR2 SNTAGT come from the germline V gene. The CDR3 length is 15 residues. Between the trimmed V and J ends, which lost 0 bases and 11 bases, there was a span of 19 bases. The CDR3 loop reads CASSDSLAEVDEQYF. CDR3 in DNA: TGTGCCAGCAGTGACTCACTAGCTGAGGTCGATGAGCAGTACTTC.

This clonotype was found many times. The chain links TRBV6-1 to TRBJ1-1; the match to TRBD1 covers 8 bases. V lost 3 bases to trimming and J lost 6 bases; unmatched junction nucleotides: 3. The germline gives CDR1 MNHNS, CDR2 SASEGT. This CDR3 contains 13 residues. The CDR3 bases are TGTGCCAGCAGTGATAGGGACAGGTCTGAAGCTTTCTTT. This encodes CASSDRDRSEAFF.

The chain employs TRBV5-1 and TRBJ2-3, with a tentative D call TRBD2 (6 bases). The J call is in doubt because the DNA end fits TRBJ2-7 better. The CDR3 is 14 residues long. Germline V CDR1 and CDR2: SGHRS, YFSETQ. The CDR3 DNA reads TGCGCCAGCAGCTTGGCTCTGGAGGGCAATGAGCAGTACTTC. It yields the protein CASSLALEGNEQYF.

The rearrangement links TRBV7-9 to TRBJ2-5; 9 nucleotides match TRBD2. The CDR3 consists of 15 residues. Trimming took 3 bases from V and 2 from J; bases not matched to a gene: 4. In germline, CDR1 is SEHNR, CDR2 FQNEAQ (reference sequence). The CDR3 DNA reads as TGTGCCAGCAGCTTTTATAGCGGGGGACAAGAGACCCAGTACTTC. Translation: CASSFYSGGQETQYF.

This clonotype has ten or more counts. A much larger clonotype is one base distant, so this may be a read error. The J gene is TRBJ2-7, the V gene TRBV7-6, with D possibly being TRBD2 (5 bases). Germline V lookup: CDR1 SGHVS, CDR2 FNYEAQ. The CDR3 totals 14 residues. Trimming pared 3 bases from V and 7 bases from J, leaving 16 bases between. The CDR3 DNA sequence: TGTGCCAGCAGCTTGTGGCGAACCGGGAATGAGCAGTACTTC. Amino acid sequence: CASSLWRTGNEQYF.

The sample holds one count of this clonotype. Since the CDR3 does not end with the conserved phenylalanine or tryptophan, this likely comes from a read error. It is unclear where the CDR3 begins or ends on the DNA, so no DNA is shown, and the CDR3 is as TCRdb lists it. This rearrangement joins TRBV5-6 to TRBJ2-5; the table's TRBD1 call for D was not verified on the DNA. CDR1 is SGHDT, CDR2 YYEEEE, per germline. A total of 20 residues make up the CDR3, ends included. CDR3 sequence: CASSLATYDRPFDYGYTFGS.

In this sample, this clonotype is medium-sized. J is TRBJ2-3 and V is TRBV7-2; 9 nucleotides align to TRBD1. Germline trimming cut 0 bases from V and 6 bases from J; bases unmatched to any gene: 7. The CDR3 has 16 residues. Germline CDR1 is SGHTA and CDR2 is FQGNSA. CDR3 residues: CASSLAGQGRSDTQYF. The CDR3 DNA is TGTGCCAGCAGCTTAGCGGGACAGGGCAGATCGGATACGCAGTATTTT.